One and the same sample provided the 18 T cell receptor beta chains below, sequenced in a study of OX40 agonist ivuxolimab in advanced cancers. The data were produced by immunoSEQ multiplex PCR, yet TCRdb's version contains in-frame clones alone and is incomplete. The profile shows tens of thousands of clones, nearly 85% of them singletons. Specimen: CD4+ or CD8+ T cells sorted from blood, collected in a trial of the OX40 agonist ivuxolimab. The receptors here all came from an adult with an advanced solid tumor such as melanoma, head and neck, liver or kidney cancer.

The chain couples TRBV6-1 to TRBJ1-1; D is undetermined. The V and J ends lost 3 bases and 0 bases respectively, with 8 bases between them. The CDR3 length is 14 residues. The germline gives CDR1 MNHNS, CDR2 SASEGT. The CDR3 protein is CASSEAAMNTEAFF. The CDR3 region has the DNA TGTGCCAGCAGTGAGGCAGCCATGAACACTGAAGCTTTCTTT.

The CDR3, as DNA: TGTGCCAGCAGGTTAGGGGGGTTACTCAATTCACCCCTCCACTTT. Translation: CASRLGGLLNSPLHF. This sequence joins TRBV6-5 and TRBJ1-6, with D possibly being TRBD1 (6 bases). The V gene lost 6 bases and the J gene lost 7 bases, with 16 bases spanning the gap. The germline V gene encodes CDR1 MNHEY and CDR2 SVGAGI. The CDR3 is made up of 15 amino acids.

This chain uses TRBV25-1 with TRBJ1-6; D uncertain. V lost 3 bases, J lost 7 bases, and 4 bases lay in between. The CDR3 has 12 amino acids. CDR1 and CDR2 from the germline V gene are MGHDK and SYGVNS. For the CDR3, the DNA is TGTGCCAGCAGTGAGGGGAATTCACCCCTCCACTTT. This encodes CASSEGNSPLHF.

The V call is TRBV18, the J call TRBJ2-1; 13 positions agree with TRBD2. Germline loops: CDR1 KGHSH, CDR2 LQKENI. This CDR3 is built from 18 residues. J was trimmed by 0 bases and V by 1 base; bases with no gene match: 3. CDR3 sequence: CASSPRGLAGTSYNEQFF. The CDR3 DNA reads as TGTGCCAGCTCACCACGGGGACTAGCGGGGACCTCCTACAATGAGCAGTTCTTC. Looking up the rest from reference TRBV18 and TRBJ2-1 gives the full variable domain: NAGVMQNPRHLVRRRGQEARLRCSPMKGHSHVYWYRQLPEEGLKFMVYLQKENIIDESGMPKERFSAEFPKEGPSILRIQQVVRGDSAAYFCASSPRGLAGTSYNEQFFGPGTRLTVL.

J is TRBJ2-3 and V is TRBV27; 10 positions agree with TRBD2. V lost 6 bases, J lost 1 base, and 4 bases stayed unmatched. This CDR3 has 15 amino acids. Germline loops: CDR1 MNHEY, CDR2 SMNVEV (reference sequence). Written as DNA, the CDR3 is TGTGCCAGCAGCACCGGGACTAGCGGCACAGATACGCAGTATTTT. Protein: CASSTGTSGTDTQYF.

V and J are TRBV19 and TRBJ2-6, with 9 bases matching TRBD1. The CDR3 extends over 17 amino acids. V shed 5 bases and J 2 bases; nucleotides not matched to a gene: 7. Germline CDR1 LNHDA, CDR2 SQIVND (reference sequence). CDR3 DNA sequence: TGTGCCAGTAGTCCGAGCTGGACAGGGGCTGGGGCCAACGTCCTGACTTTC. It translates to CASSPSWTGAGANVLTF.

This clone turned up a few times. CDR3 loop: CASSHQSAGGGQPQHF. CDR3 nucleotides: TGTGCCAGCAGCCATCAATCAGCAGGGGGAGGTCAGCCCCAGCATTTT. The chain carries TRBV5-8 and TRBJ1-5; TRBD1 aligns across 7 bases. CDR1 is SGHTS and CDR2 is YDEGEE in the germline V gene. CDR3 length: 16 residues. V was pared by 4 bases and J by 6 bases, with 13 bases of the junction left unmatched.

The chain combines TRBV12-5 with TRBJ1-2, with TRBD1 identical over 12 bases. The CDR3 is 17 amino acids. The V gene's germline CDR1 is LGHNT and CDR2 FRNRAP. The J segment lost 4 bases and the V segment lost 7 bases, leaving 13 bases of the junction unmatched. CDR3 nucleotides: TGTGCTAGTGCCCCTTCCCCGGGACAGGGGGCCGGCTATGGCTACACCTTC. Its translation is CASAPSPGQGAGYGYTF.

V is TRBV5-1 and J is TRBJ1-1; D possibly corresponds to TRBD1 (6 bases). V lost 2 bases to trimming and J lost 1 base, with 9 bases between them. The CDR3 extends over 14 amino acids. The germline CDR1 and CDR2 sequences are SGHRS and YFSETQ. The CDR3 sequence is CASSFDRSNTEAFF. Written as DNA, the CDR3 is TGCGCCAGCAGCTTCGACAGGTCGAACACTGAAGCTTTCTTT.

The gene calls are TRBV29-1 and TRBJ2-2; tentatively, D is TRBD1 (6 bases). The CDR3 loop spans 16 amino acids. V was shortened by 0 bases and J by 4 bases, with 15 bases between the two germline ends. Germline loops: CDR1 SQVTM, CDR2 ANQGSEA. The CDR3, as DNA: TGCAGCGTTGAAGATGGGGGCGGGCACCGCACCGGGGAGCTGTTTTTT. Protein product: CSVEDGGGHRTGELFF.

This chain's CDR3 is CASSYPGDQPQHF. The CDR3 region has the DNA TGTGCCAGCAGTTACCCCGGTGATCAGCCCCAGCATTTT. The rearrangement links TRBV6-5 to TRBJ1-5; no clear D. Germline CDR1 reads MNHEY; CDR2 reads SVGAGI. This CDR3 spans 13 amino acids. V was pared by 2 bases and J by 5 bases, with 7 bases between.

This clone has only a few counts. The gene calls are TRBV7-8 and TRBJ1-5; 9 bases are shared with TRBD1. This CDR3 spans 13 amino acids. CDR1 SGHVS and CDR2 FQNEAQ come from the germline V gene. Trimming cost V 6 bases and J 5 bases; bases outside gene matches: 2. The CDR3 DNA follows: TGTGCCAGCAGGGGACAGGGTGATCAGCCCCAGCATTTT. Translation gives CASRGQGDQPQHF.

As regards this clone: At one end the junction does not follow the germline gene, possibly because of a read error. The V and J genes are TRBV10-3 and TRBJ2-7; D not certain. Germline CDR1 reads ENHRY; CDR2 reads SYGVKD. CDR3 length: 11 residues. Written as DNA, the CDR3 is TGTGCCATCAGGGAGTCCTACGAGCAGTACTTC. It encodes CAIRESYEQYF.

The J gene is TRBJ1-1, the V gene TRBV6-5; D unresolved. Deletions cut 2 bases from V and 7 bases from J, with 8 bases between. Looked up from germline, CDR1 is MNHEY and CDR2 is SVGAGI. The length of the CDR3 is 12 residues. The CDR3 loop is CASSYPGREAFF. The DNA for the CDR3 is TGTGCCAGCAGTTACCCCGGCCGTGAAGCTTTCTTT.

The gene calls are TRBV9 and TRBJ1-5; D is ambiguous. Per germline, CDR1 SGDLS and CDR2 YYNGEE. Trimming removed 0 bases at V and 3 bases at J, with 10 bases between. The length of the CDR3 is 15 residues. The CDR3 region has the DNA TGTGCCAGCAGCGTAGGTCCCGGGAACAATCAGCCCCAGCATTTT. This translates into CASSVGPGNNQPQHF. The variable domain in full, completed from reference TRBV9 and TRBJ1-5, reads DSGVTQTPKHLITATGQRVTLRCSPRSGDLSVYWYQQSLDQGLQFLIQYYNGEERAKGNILERFSAQQFPDLHSELNLSSLELGDSALYFCASSVGPGNNQPQHFGDGTRLSIL.

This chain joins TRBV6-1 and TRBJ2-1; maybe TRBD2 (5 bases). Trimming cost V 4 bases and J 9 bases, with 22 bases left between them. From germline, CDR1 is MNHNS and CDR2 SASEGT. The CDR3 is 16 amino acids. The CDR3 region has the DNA TGTGCCAGCAGTGGCCGGGGATCCGGGCAGATTCGTGAGCAGTTCTTC. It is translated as CASSGRGSGQIREQFF.

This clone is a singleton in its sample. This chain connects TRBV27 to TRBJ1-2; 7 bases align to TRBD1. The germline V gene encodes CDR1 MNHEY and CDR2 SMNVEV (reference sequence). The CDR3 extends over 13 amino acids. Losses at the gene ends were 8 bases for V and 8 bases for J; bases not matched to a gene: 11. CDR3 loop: CASYGRGREGYTF. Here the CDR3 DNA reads TGTGCCAGCTACGGAAGGGGGCGCGAGGGCTACACCTTC.

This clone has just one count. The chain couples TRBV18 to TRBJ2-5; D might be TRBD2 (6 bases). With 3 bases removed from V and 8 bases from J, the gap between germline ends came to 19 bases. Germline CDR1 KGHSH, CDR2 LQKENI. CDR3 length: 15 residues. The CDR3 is CASSPPGLGSGTQYF. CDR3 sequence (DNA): TGTGCCAGCTCACCCCCGGGACTGGGGTCAGGAACCCAGTACTTC.